The next 29 T cell receptor beta chains were all read from a single sample in a study of radiation and T cells in renal cell carcinoma. The assay was immunoSEQ multiplex PCR, and TCRdb's table has in-frame clones only and misses some. The repertoire holds about 130,000 clones, with roughly four fifths as singletons. This sample's time point: blood 2 weeks post-SBRT. Noted treatment: 15 Gy SBRT to primary tumor, nephrectomy 4 weeks later. The starting material was blood, obtained from a patient whose treatment included radiotherapy and nephrectomy. Source of these receptors: a man aged 45 to 65 with renal cell carcinoma.

The gene calls are TRBV10-3 and TRBJ2-1; the D gene is possibly TRBD1 (5 bases). V was clipped by 7 bases and J by 5 bases, with 12 bases between them. The CDR3 totals 13 residues. The germline CDR1 and CDR2 sequences are ENHRY and SYGVKD. The CDR3 is CAIMDKLDNEQFF. CDR3 DNA sequence: TGTGCCATCATGGACAAGTTAGACAATGAGCAGTTCTTC.

This chain connects TRBV11-3 to TRBJ1-1, with TRBD1 matching 8 bases. The CDR3 length is 14 residues. V was pared by 5 bases and J by 4 bases, with 6 bases of the junction left unmatched. CDR1 is SGHNT, CDR2 YENEEA, per germline. The CDR3 DNA sequence: TGTGCCAGCAGCCCAGGGGGCGGTAGCACTGAAGCTTTCTTT. This sequence encodes CASSPGGGSTEAFF.

DNA for the CDR3: TGTGCCAGCAGTGAGCCGGGACTAGCGGGACTCAAGGGTAGGTTGGAGCAGTTCTTC. Amino acids: CASSEPGLAGLKGRLEQFF. The chain employs TRBV6-1 and TRBJ2-1, with 13 bases aligning to TRBD2. The CDR3 length is 19 residues. V lost 3 bases, J lost 10 bases, and 18 bases stayed unmatched. Germline V gene lookup returns CDR1 MNHNS and CDR2 SASEGT.

The V gene is TRBV7-9, the J gene TRBJ2-2; 13 nucleotides agree with TRBD2. Per the germline V gene, CDR1 is SEHNR and CDR2 is FQNEAQ (reference sequence). J lost 4 bases, V lost 3 bases, and 8 bases had no gene match. This CDR3 spans 18 amino acids. DNA of the CDR3: TGTGCCAGCAGCTTTGTTCCGGGACTAGCGGGGTTCACCGGGGAGCTGTTTTTT. Protein sequence: CASSFVPGLAGFTGELFF. The complete variable domain, with remaining parts taken from reference TRBV7-9 and TRBJ2-2, reads DTGVSQNPRHKITKRGQNVTFRCDPISEHNRLYWYRQTLGQGPEFLTYFQNEAQLEKSRLLSDRFSAERPKGSFSTLEIQRTEQGDSAMYLCASSFVPGLAGFTGELFFGEGSRLTVL.

The chain joins TRBV9 to TRBJ2-1, with D possibly called TRBD1 or TRBD2 (8 bases each). This CDR3 has 18 residues. Germline V gene sequence: CDR1 SGDLS, CDR2 YYNGEE. V gave up 3 bases and J gave up 8 bases, with 27 bases separating them. CDR3 coding DNA: TGTGCCAGCAGCGCGAAAGTCGGGACAGGTTTCGGGGGGGATGAGCAGTTCTTC. Its protein product is CASSAKVGTGFGGDEQFF. Complete variable domain (other parts from reference TRBV9 and TRBJ2-1): DSGVTQTPKHLITATGQRVTLRCSPRSGDLSVYWYQQSLDQGLQFLIQYYNGEERAKGNILERFSAQQFPDLHSELNLSSLELGDSALYFCASSAKVGTGFGGDEQFFGPGTRLTVL.

V and J are TRBV27 and TRBJ2-7, with a weak D call TRBD1 (6 bases). Germline V gene lookup returns CDR1 MNHEY and CDR2 SMNVEV (reference sequence). The CDR3 length is 14 residues. The V and J ends lost 6 bases and 5 bases respectively, with 17 bases between them. The CDR3 bases are TGTGCCAGCAGCCCACTTGGGGGCGCGGACGAGCAGTACTTC. Its translation: CASSPLGGADEQYF.

The rearrangement links TRBV6-5 to TRBJ1-1, with D uncertain. Germline CDR1 reads MNHEY; CDR2 reads SVGAGI. The CDR3 runs 13 residues. Trimming shortened V by 4 bases and J by 1 base, and 7 bases separated the two germline ends. The CDR3 DNA sequence: TGTGCCAGCAGTTTTGATCCGAACACTGAAGCTTTCTTT. It is translated as CASSFDPNTEAFF.

This clone came up a few times. Germline and junction disagree at one end, which may indicate a read error. The rearrangement uses TRBV6-5 and TRBJ1-5; D might be TRBD1 (5 bases). There are 15 residues in the CDR3. Germline CDR1 MNHEY, CDR2 SVGAGI. CDR3 amino acids: CASSYSSGSQGIIWF. The CDR3 nucleotides are TGTGCCAGCAGTTACTCGAGTGGTTCTCAGGGCATCATCTGGTTT.

This clone has only one observation. The J gene is TRBJ2-7, the V gene TRBV9, with D perhaps matching TRBD1 (6 bases). The CDR3 has 15 amino acids. The germline CDR1 and CDR2 sequences are SGDLS and YYNGEE. Trimming cost V 0 bases and J 0 bases, with 10 bases left between them. As DNA, the CDR3 is TGTGCCAGCAGCGTAGAGCCAGGGGCCTCCTACGAGCAGTACTTC. It yields the protein CASSVEPGASYEQYF. Complete variable domain (other parts from reference TRBV9 and TRBJ2-7): DSGVTQTPKHLITATGQRVTLRCSPRSGDLSVYWYQQSLDQGLQFLIQYYNGEERAKGNILERFSAQQFPDLHSELNLSSLELGDSALYFCASSVEPGASYEQYFGPGTRLTVT.

Written as DNA, the CDR3 is TGTGCCAGCAGCCACGGAGGCAGAGGGAGCACGCAGTATTTT. Amino acid sequence: CASSHGGRGSTQYF. The chain couples TRBV7-6 to TRBJ2-3, with D possibly matching TRBD2 (5 bases). CDR1 and CDR2 (germline): SGHVS, FNYEAQ. Deletions cut 5 bases from V and 9 bases from J, with 18 bases between. CDR3 length: 14 residues.

The chain joins TRBV28 to TRBJ1-2; 8 nucleotides match TRBD1. Germline-derived CDR1 and CDR2 are MDHEN and SYDVKM. Unmatched junction bases numbered 7, after V lost 6 bases and J lost 4 bases. This CDR3 region has 14 residues. This chain's CDR3 is CASRKDREVYGYTF. The DNA for the CDR3 is TGTGCCAGCAGAAAGGACAGGGAGGTCTATGGCTACACCTTC.

The CDR3 DNA follows: TGTGCCATCAGGGAGGGGAACAAGGGGTACTCCGGGGAGCTGTTTTTT. Its protein is CAIREGNKGYSGELFF. The chain couples TRBV10-3 to TRBJ2-2, with D perhaps matching TRBD2 (6 bases). Between the trimmed V and J ends, which lost 6 bases and 6 bases, there was a span of 20 bases. The CDR3 runs 16 residues. Germline V gene sequence: CDR1 ENHRY, CDR2 SYGVKD.

The chain uses TRBV30 and TRBJ2-7; 8 nucleotides agree with TRBD2. Germline loops: CDR1 GTSNPN, CDR2 SVGIG (reference sequence). The CDR3 runs to 14 residues. Unmatched junction bases numbered 11, after V lost 5 bases and J lost 5 bases. The CDR3 nucleotides read TGTGCCTGGGGCGGCGGGGGGATGGGAAACGAGCAGTACTTC. Amino acids: CAWGGGGMGNEQYF. The variable domain in full, completed from reference TRBV30 and TRBJ2-7, reads SQTIHQWPATLVQPVGSPLSLECTVEGTSNPNLYWYRQAAGRGLQLLFYSVGIGQISSEVPQNLSASRPQDRQFILSSKKLLLSDSGFYLCAWGGGGMGNEQYFGPGTRLTVT.

The chain employs TRBV13 and TRBJ2-3; 14 bases match TRBD2. J lost 4 bases, V lost 4 bases, and 10 bases had no gene match. The CDR3 contains 18 residues. Germline V gene sequence: CDR1 PRHDT, CDR2 FYEKMQ (reference sequence). The CDR3 coding sequence is TGTGCCAGCAGCTATACTCTGGCGACTAGCGGGGGGGCAGATACGCAGTATTTT. It yields the protein CASSYTLATSGGADTQYF.

This sequence joins TRBV4-2 and TRBJ2-2; D perhaps matches TRBD2 (6 bases). Trimming shortened V by 4 bases and J by 4 bases, and 13 bases separated the two germline ends. The CDR3 consists of 15 residues. CDR1 is LGHNA and CDR2 is YNFKEQ in the germline V gene. DNA for the CDR3: TGTGCCAGCAGCCGCCACACTAGCCCCACCGGGGAGCTGTTTTTT. Protein product: CASSRHTSPTGELFF.

The V call is TRBV6-6, the J call TRBJ1-5; the D is unclear. Trimming pared 6 bases from V and 0 bases from J, leaving 12 bases between. The CDR3 consists of 15 residues. CDR1 is MNHNY, CDR2 SVGAGI, per germline (reference sequence). The CDR3 DNA reads TGTGCCAGCAGGGCGGTTTGGGATAGCAATCAGCCCCAGCATTTT. Its translation: CASRAVWDSNQPQHF.

This clone appeared once. The J gene is TRBJ2-7, the V gene TRBV10-3, with 13 bases lining up with TRBD2. The V segment lost 2 bases and the J segment 3 bases; nucleotides outside the gene matches: 7. Germline lookup yields CDR1 ENHRY and CDR2 SYGVKD. The CDR3 is 17 amino acids. CDR3 coding DNA: TGTGCCATCAGTGAGAAACTAGCGGGAGGGTTTTTCTACGAGCAGTACTTC. It translates to CAISEKLAGGFFYEQYF.

The chain combines TRBV25-1 with TRBJ2-2; 9 positions agree with TRBD1. The CDR3 contains 16 residues. Germline V lookup: CDR1 MGHDK, CDR2 SYGVNS. J gave up 4 bases and V 6 bases, and 9 bases lay outside the gene matches. The DNA for the CDR3 is TGTGCCAGCAGATACCCCGGGACAGGGACCACCGGGGAGCTGTTTTTT. It yields the protein CASRYPGTGTTGELFF.

The chain has TRBV10-3 and TRBJ1-1, with TRBD1 as a possible D gene (5 bases). CDR3 length: 15 residues. The germline V and J ends were trimmed by 7 bases and 0 bases, with 15 bases remaining between them. Germline V CDR1 and CDR2: ENHRY, SYGVKD. CDR3 DNA sequence: TGTGCCATCACCCCCCGGGGGGGAATGAACACTGAAGCTTTCTTT. Its protein is CAITPRGGMNTEAFF.

The V and J genes are TRBV7-9 and TRBJ1-6, with TRBD1 matching 7 bases. This CDR3 has 14 amino acids. The J segment lost 6 bases and the V segment lost 5 bases, leaving 4 bases of the junction unmatched. The germline V gene has CDR1 SEHNR and CDR2 FQNEAQ (reference sequence). The CDR3 spells CASSKDRINSPLHF. The CDR3 DNA reads as TGTGCCAGCAGCAAGGACAGGATTAATTCACCCCTCCACTTT.

V gene TRBV19 combines with J gene TRBJ2-3; maybe TRBD1 (7 bases). The CDR3 runs 15 residues. Trimming took off 7 bases at V and 4 bases at J, with 18 bases between the two ends. Germline CDR1 and CDR2: LNHDA and SQIVND (reference sequence). The DNA of the CDR3 is TGTGCCAGTACCCGGACAGGAGGGTGGGCAGATACGCAGTATTTT. As protein: CASTRTGGWADTQYF. Supplemented by reference TRBV19 and TRBJ2-3, the full variable domain reads DGGITQSPKYLFRKEGQNVTLSCEQNLNHDAMYWYRQDPGQGLRLIYYSQIVNDFQKGDIAEGYSVSREKKESFPLTVTSAQKNPTAFYLCASTRTGGWADTQYFGPGTRLTVL.

This rearrangement joins TRBV29-1 to TRBJ2-3; 8 bases map to TRBD1. From germline, CDR1 is SQVTM and CDR2 ANQGSEA. The CDR3 covers 12 residues. Trimming took 8 bases from V and 1 from J; bases not matched to a gene: 2. CDR3 sequence: CSTGGRTDTQYF. The CDR3 DNA reads as TGCAGCACAGGGGGGCGCACAGATACGCAGTATTTT.

The gene calls are TRBV30 and TRBJ2-5, with D perhaps assigned TRBD1 or TRBD2 (5 bases each). V lost 0 bases to trimming and J lost 4 bases, with 12 bases between them. The CDR3 extends over 14 amino acids. The germline gives CDR1 GTSNPN, CDR2 SVGIG (reference sequence). CDR3 bases: TGTGCCTGGAGTGTACTCCGGGGCGGAGAGACCCAGTACTTC. Translating gives CAWSVLRGGETQYF.

The chain recombines TRBV29-1 with TRBJ2-2; D perhaps matches TRBD1 (5 bases). CDR1 and CDR2 (germline): SQVTM, ANQGSEA. This CDR3 is 14 amino acids long. Trimming cost V 4 bases and J 7 bases, with 16 bases left between them. This CDR3 reads CSVVTIRTGGELFF. DNA of the CDR3: TGCAGCGTTGTTACTATAAGAACAGGCGGGGAGCTGTTTTTT.

This sequence joins TRBV19 and TRBJ1-3; D gene uncertain. Germline V gene data show CDR1 as LNHDA and CDR2 as SQIVND (reference sequence). Trimming removed 4 bases at V and 0 bases at J, with 7 bases between. This CDR3 spans 14 amino acids. The CDR3 here is CASSTSYSGNTIYF. Here the CDR3 DNA reads TGTGCCAGTAGTACCTCTTACTCTGGAAACACCATATATTTT.

V gene TRBV4-3 combines with J gene TRBJ1-2, with 8 bases matching TRBD1. The CDR3 extends over 16 amino acids. Germline V CDR1 and CDR2: LGHNA, YSLEER. Losses at the gene ends were 1 base for V and 2 bases for J; bases not matched to a gene: 6. CDR3 sequence reads: CASSQAPQGANYGYTF. The CDR3 DNA reads TGCGCCAGCAGCCAAGCTCCTCAGGGGGCCAACTATGGCTACACCTTC.

The table lists this clone with many counts. A read error may produce the germline difference seen at one junction end. The CDR3 loop reads CASSVGEAKF. CDR3 nucleotide sequence: TGTGCCAGCAGTGTGGGCGAGGCAAAGTTT. This chain joins TRBV2 and TRBJ1-1; D unresolved. The CDR3 spans 10 residues. Germline-derived CDR1 and CDR2 are SNHLY and FYNNEI.

V gene TRBV27 combines with J gene TRBJ2-5; D gene uncertain. Trimming removed 6 bases from V and 5 bases from J, with 13 bases in between. This CDR3 region has 13 residues. Germline V gene sequence: CDR1 MNHEY, CDR2 SMNVEV (reference sequence). CDR3: CASRPPGWETQYF. For the CDR3, the DNA is TGTGCCAGCAGGCCGCCCGGGTGGGAGACCCAGTACTTC.

This clone was found a few times. The chain links TRBV30 to TRBJ1-1; 10 bases are shared with TRBD1. This CDR3 contains 12 residues. Germline lookup yields CDR1 GTSNPN and CDR2 SVGIG (reference sequence). With 6 bases clipped from V and 7 bases from J, the junction kept 5 bases outside the gene matches. As DNA, the CDR3 is TGTGCCTGTCCGACAGGGGGCGATGAAGCTTTCTTT. Its translation: CACPTGGDEAFF.